This passage covers 20 T cell receptor beta chains from one sample sequenced in a study of T cells after yellow fever vaccination (dated by TCRdb to the late 2010s). In light of the paper, this sample's treatment or condition label describes: live attenuated yellow fever vaccine strain. Library method: 5' RACE. Sequencing was performed on an Illumina NovaSeq 6000. The public reads were run again by TCRdb, first through fastp at Q25 and then through MiXCR, and only productive beta chains were kept. One record per CDR3 amino acid sequence lists the most common genes and DNA. Recorded for this sample are around 56,000 distinct CDR3 sequences; approximately 6.1% of them occurred a single time. The ten largest clones add up to roughly 31% of the sample. Sample: PBMCs, either bulk or a sorted T-cell subset (CD4+, CD8+, memory, or dextramer-sorted; not recorded which), taken on the day of the yellow fever booster vaccination. Receptors were obtained from a man younger than 35 who received the YFV17D yellow fever vaccine.

The table lists this clonotype with many counts. The chain has TRBV25-1 and TRBJ2-7; D remains unclear. This CDR3 contains 11 residues. Germline-derived CDR1 and CDR2 are MGHDK and SYGVNS. V was clipped by 4 bases and J by 4 bases, with 5 bases between them. Here the CDR3 DNA reads TGTGCCAGCAGTGGAGCTTACGAGCAGTACGTC. As protein: CASSGAYEQYV.

This clonotype occurred a few times. This chain connects TRBV11-2 to TRBJ2-2, with TRBD1 as a possible D gene (5 bases). Trimming cost V 4 bases and J 4 bases, with 10 bases left between them. The CDR3 totals 14 residues. Germline lookup yields CDR1 SGHAT and CDR2 FQNNGV. CDR3 protein: CASSSSRVTGELFF. Here the CDR3 DNA reads TGTGCCAGCAGCTCGTCCAGGGTCACCGGGGAGCTGTTTTTT.

The V gene is TRBV6-6, the J gene TRBJ2-3, with no clear D. The CDR3 covers 14 residues. Looked up from germline, CDR1 is MNHNY and CDR2 is SVGAGI (reference sequence). V was pared by 2 bases and J by 2 bases, with 8 bases between. In DNA, the CDR3 is TGTGCCAGCAGTTACATCACCATCACAGATACGCAGTATTTT. As protein: CASSYITITDTQYF.

This clonotype was picked up many times. The genes are TRBV12-3 or TRBV12-4 and TRBJ2-1; 11 nucleotides match TRBD1. The CDR3 spans 13 residues. V lost 7 bases to trimming and J lost 8 bases; unmatched junction nucleotides: 4. The CDR3 DNA reads as TGTGCCAGCACCTCGGACAGGGGGCATGAGCAGTTCTTC. It specifies CASTSDRGHEQFF.

The V call is TRBV10-2, the J call TRBJ2-5, with D possibly called TRBD1 or TRBD2 (6 bases each). Between the trimmed V and J ends, which lost 10 bases and 5 bases, there was a span of 14 bases. The CDR3 covers 12 residues. Germline CDR1 reads WSHSY; CDR2 reads SAAADI. The CDR3 spells CATTEGVETQYF. The CDR3 DNA reads as TGCGCCACTACGGAGGGGGTGGAGACCCAGTACTTC.

The V call is TRBV6-2 or TRBV6-3, the J call TRBJ2-2; tentative D call: TRBD2 (6 bases). The ends were cut back, 1 base at V and 5 bases at J, with 8 bases in the middle. The germline gives CDR1 MNHEY, CDR2 SVGEGT. CDR3 length: 14 residues. DNA for the CDR3: TGTGCCAGCAGTTACTGGGGACTTACCGGGGAGCTGTTTTTT. Its translation: CASSYWGLTGELFF.

This clonotype was seen many times. The rearrangement links TRBV12-3 or TRBV12-4 to TRBJ2-1, with TRBD2 identical over 9 bases. Germline trimming cut 5 bases from V and 5 bases from J; bases unmatched to any gene: 13. The CDR3 length is 17 residues. This chain's CDR3 is CASSPSSGGFQNNEQFF. CDR3 sequence (DNA): TGTGCCAGCAGTCCCTCGAGCGGGGGGTTCCAAAACAATGAGCAGTTCTTC.

This clonotype appeared many times. The rearrangement uses TRBV5-1 and TRBJ1-2, with 8 bases matching TRBD1. The CDR3 has 15 amino acids. After removal of 4 bases from V and 8 bases from J, the junction contained 13 bases not matched to a gene. Germline loops: CDR1 SGHRS, CDR2 YFSETQ. DNA for the CDR3: TGCGCCAGCAGCCTGGGACAGGTTGCTGGAATAGGCTACACCTTC. Translation: CASSLGQVAGIGYTF. Drawing the rest from reference TRBV5-1 and TRBJ1-2, the complete variable domain is KAGVTQTPRYLIKTRGQQVTLSCSPISGHRSVSWYQQTPGQGLQFLFEYFSETQRNKGNFPGRFSGRQFSNSRSEMNVSTLELGDSALYLCASSLGQVAGIGYTFGSGTRLTVV.

There are a few counts of this clonotype. J is TRBJ2-1 and V is TRBV7-9, with TRBD1 identical over 9 bases. The CDR3 consists of 16 residues. Germline V lookup: CDR1 SEHNR, CDR2 FQNEAQ (reference sequence). V was pared by 3 bases and J by 4 bases, with 7 bases of the junction left unmatched. CDR3 in amino acids: CASSLGRTGAYNEQFF. CDR3 coding DNA: TGTGCCAGCAGCTTGGGTCGGACAGGGGCATACAATGAGCAGTTCTTC.

This chain links TRBV2 with TRBJ2-3, with D possibly being TRBD2 (6 bases). CDR3 size: 14 residues. V lost 0 bases and J lost 10, with 14 bases in between. The germline CDR1 and CDR2 sequences are SNHLY and FYNNEI. The CDR3 region has the DNA TGTGCCAGCAGTGAAGCGGGGCGGGGTCAGGCGCAGTATTTT. Translated, it gives CASSEAGRGQAQYF. The full variable domain, with the rest looked up from reference TRBV2 and TRBJ2-3, is EPEVTQTPSHQVTQMGQEVILRCVPISNHLYFYWYRQILGQKVEFLVSFYNNEISEKSEIFDDQFSVERPDGSNFTLKIRSTKLEDSAMYFCASSEAGRGQAQYFGPGTRLTVL.

This clonotype showed up just a few times. CDR3 region: CASSQVRGGARNSPLHF. The CDR3, as DNA: TGCGCCAGCAGCCAAGTTAGGGGAGGGGCTAGGAATTCACCCCTCCACTTT. V is TRBV4-3 and J is TRBJ1-6, with a possible D match to TRBD1 (5 bases). Germline CDR1 is LGHNA and CDR2 is YSLEER. The CDR3 is 17 residues long. Trimming took off 1 base at V and 7 bases at J, with 17 bases between the two ends.

A few counts support this clonotype. The chain carries TRBV4-3 and TRBJ2-3; 8 nucleotides align to TRBD2. After removal of 3 bases from V and 2 bases from J, the junction contained 4 bases not matched to a gene. Looked up from germline, CDR1 is LGHNA and CDR2 is YSLEER. This CDR3 region has 15 residues. The CDR3 region is CASSQIAGNTDTQYF. The CDR3 coding sequence is TGCGCCAGCAGCCAGATAGCGGGGAACACAGATACGCAGTATTTT.

This chain uses TRBV5-5 with TRBJ1-1, with D possibly matching TRBD1 (5 bases). The germline V gene encodes CDR1 SGHKS and CDR2 YYEKEE (reference sequence). The V gene lost 4 bases and the J gene lost 10 bases, with 17 bases spanning the gap. The CDR3 contains 13 residues. As DNA, the CDR3 is TGTGCCAGCAGCCTATCCCCCAGGGATGGAGCTTTCTTT. This codes for CASSLSPRDGAFF.

This clonotype showed up just a few times. The V gene is TRBV2, the J gene TRBJ2-7; D remains ambiguous. This CDR3 region has 15 residues. Germline values: CDR1 SNHLY, CDR2 FYNNEI. Trimming stripped 4 bases from V and 3 bases from J, with 16 bases between. DNA of the CDR3: TGTGCCAGCAGTGGGAACTGGCAGATACTCTACGAGCAGTACGTC. As protein: CASSGNWQILYEQYV.

This clonotype was counted ten times or more. V usage is TRBV5-1 and J usage is TRBJ2-2; 8 bases fit TRBD1. CDR1 and CDR2 from the germline V gene are SGHRS and YFSETQ. CDR3 length equals 18 residues. Unmatched junction bases numbered 10, after V lost 0 bases and J lost 3 bases. CDR3 region: CASSLEGTGYGDTGELFF. The CDR3 nucleotides are TGCGCCAGCAGCTTGGAAGGGACAGGTTATGGCGACACCGGGGAGCTGTTTTTT. The whole variable domain, remainder taken from reference TRBV5-1 and TRBJ2-2, is KAGVTQTPRYLIKTRGQQVTLSCSPISGHRSVSWYQQTPGQGLQFLFEYFSETQRNKGNFPGRFSGRQFSNSRSEMNVSTLELGDSALYLCASSLEGTGYGDTGELFFGEGSRLTVL.

This clonotype has just a few counts. The chain links TRBV4-1 to TRBJ2-1, with unresolved D. The V and J ends lost 0 bases and 6 bases respectively, with 6 bases between them. CDR1 is MGHRA and CDR2 is YSYEKL in the germline V gene. This CDR3 is built from 13 residues. The CDR3 region has the DNA TGCGCCAGCAGCCAAGATCTGGGCAATGAGCAGTTCTTC. Its protein product is CASSQDLGNEQFF.

Ten or more counts support this clonotype. V usage is TRBV4-3 and J usage is TRBJ2-7; 7 positions agree with TRBD1. V lost 4 bases, J lost 0 bases, and 9 bases stayed unmatched. The CDR3 covers 16 residues. CDR1 and CDR2 from the germline V gene are LGHNA and YSLEER. CDR3 in amino acids: CASSRARGSSSYEQYF. The CDR3 nucleotides read TGCGCCAGCAGCCGTGCCAGGGGGTCAAGCTCCTACGAGCAGTACTTC.

Ten or more counts support this clonotype. The rearrangement links TRBV5-1 to TRBJ1-2, with no clear D. Looked up from germline, CDR1 is SGHRS and CDR2 is YFSETQ. The V end was cut by 0 bases, the J end by 0 bases, with 9 bases between. The CDR3 totals 15 residues. The chain's CDR3 is CASSLEEGANYGYTF. The CDR3 DNA reads TGCGCCAGCAGCTTGGAGGAGGGAGCTAACTATGGCTACACCTTC. The variable domain in full, completed from reference TRBV5-1 and TRBJ1-2, reads KAGVTQTPRYLIKTRGQQVTLSCSPISGHRSVSWYQQTPGQGLQFLFEYFSETQRNKGNFPGRFSGRQFSNSRSEMNVSTLELGDSALYLCASSLEEGANYGYTFGSGTRLTVV.

This clonotype appeared many times. This chain uses TRBV7-2 with TRBJ2-3; 11 bases line up with TRBD2. The CDR3 runs to 14 residues. Trimming at V came to 8 bases and at J to 2 bases, leaving 3 bases not matched to a gene. Germline V CDR1 and CDR2: SGHTA, FQGNSA. The CDR3, as DNA: TGTGCCAGCGGTAGCGGGGGGGCCACAGATACGCAGTATTTT. Translating gives CASGSGGATDTQYF. The variable domain in full, with the rest retrieved from reference TRBV7-2 and TRBJ2-3, is GAGVSQSPSNKVTEKGKDVELRCDPISGHTALYWYRQSLGQGLEFLIYFQGNSAPDKSGLPSDRFSAERTGGSVSTLTIQRTQQEDSAVYLCASGSGGATDTQYFGPGTRLTVL.

This clonotype has at least ten counts. The chain employs TRBV6-6 and TRBJ1-5; D is unclear. This CDR3 is 14 amino acids long. Germline loops: CDR1 MNHNY, CDR2 SVGAGI (reference sequence). Trimming took off 2 bases at V and 5 bases at J, with 10 bases between the two ends. CDR3 in amino acids: CASSYRGSDQPQHF. The CDR3 nucleotides are TGTGCCAGCAGTTACCGGGGAAGCGATCAGCCCCAGCATTTT.